Listed below are T cell receptor beta chains from one sample, sequenced in a study of shared clonotypes between healthy human individuals. TCRdb keeps only in-frame clones here, not all; method: immunoSEQ multiplex PCR. The table lists around 2,000,000 clones, roughly 95% of them singletons. The specimen sequenced was naive CD4+ T cells sorted from blood. The receptors here all came from a man aged 18 to 35 in good health. CDR3s include the opening cysteine and the closing phenylalanine or tryptophan. Fields, in order: D gene, clone size, V gene, J gene, CDR3 protein, CDR3 DNA. D genes are given only for firm matches. For some rows the clone size is stated as once, few or many, or as a class when expanded; others skip it.

>.|.|TRBV11-2|TRBJ2-5
CASSLVGSGGETQYF
TGTGCCAGCAGCTTAGTGGGGAGTGGGGGAGAGACCCAGTACTTC
>.|.|TRBV6-5|TRBJ1-1
CASSYLGLVTEAFF
TGTGCCAGCAGCTACCTGGGTTTGGTCACTGAAGCTTTCTTT
>TRBD1|.|TRBV25-1|TRBJ2-7
CASSQRDRSSYEQYF
TGTGCCAGCAGCCAACGGGACAGGAGCTCCTACGAGCAGTACTTC
>.|.|TRBV10-3|TRBJ1-6
CAISEAENSPLHF
TGTGCCATCAGTGAGGCAGAGAATTCACCCCTCCACTTT
>.|.|TRBV5-4|TRBJ2-3
CASSPGGLTDTQYF
TGTGCCAGCAGCCCCGGGGGCCTCACAGATACGCAGTATTTT
>.|.|TRBV28|TRBJ1-6
CASTTPSYNSPLHF
TGTGCCAGCACTACTCCCTCCTATAATTCACCCCTCCACTTT
>TRBD2|.|TRBV9|TRBJ2-7
CASSPGSGSHEQYF
TGTGCCAGCAGCCCGGGGAGCGGGAGCCACGAGCAGTACTTC
>TRBD1|.|TRBV5-4|TRBJ1-4
CASSLDPGTANEKLFF
TGTGCCAGCAGCTTGGACCCCGGGACAGCTAATGAAAAACTGTTTTTT
>.|.|TRBV6-5|TRBJ2-5
CASSYSPGVGETQYF
TGTGCCAGCAGTTACTCTCCGGGGGTCGGGGAGACCCAGTACTTC
>.|.|TRBV10-3|TRBJ2-5
CAIKGGRGTETQYF
TGTGCCATCAAGGGTGGGCGCGGGACCGAGACCCAGTACTTC
>.|.|TRBV10-3|TRBJ2-2
CAISESEGGTTGELFF
TGTGCCATCAGTGAGTCGGAAGGGGGGACCACCGGGGAGCTGTTTTTT
>TRBD1|.|TRBV5-1|TRBJ1-1
CASSLFDREDTEAFF
TGCGCCAGCAGCTTGTTCGACAGGGAGGACACTGAAGCTTTCTTT
>.|.|TRBV10-3|TRBJ2-7
CAISDPAGLLYEQYF
TGTGCCATCAGTGACCCCGCAGGGCTACTGTACGAGCAGTACTTC
>.|.|TRBV7-9|TRBJ1-1
CASRDENTEAFF
TGTGCCAGCCGAGATGAGAACACTGAAGCTTTCTTT
>TRBD1|.|TRBV5-8|TRBJ1-1
CASSVGQPLLPDAFF
TGTGCCAGCAGCGTGGGACAGCCACTTCTTCCAGACGCTTTCTTT
>.|.|TRBV7-2|TRBJ2-7
CASSPRPGTNYEQYF
TGTGCCAGCAGCCCAAGACCCGGGACAAACTACGAGCAGTACTTC
>TRBD1|.|TRBV5-6|TRBJ2-1
CASSLSGQGYNEQFF
TGTGCCAGCAGCTTGTCGGGACAGGGATACAATGAGCAGTTCTTC
>TRBD1|.|TRBV12-5|TRBJ1-4
CASGRPGQGVEKLFF
TGTGCTAGTGGCCGACCGGGACAGGGTGTGGAAAAACTGTTTTTT
>TRBD1|once|TRBV28|TRBJ1-3
CASSSDRPRRNTIYF
TGTGCCAGCAGTTCGGACAGGCCCCGGAGAAACACCATATATTTT
>.|.|TRBV5-4|TRBJ2-6
CASSSYNSGANVLTF
TGTGCCAGCAGCTCCTACAACTCTGGGGCCAACGTCCTGACTTTC
>.|.|TRBV10-1|TRBJ2-1
CASSESQGVRYNEQFF
TGCGCCAGCAGTGAGTCTCAGGGAGTAAGGTACAATGAGCAGTTCTTC
>TRBD1|.|TRBV18|TRBJ1-5
CASSPPGQGSNQPQHF
TGTGCCAGCTCACCGCCGGGACAGGGATCTAATCAGCCCCAGCATTTT
>.|.|TRBV6-5|TRBJ1-2
CASSSGEVRGYTF
TGTGCCAGCAGTTCAGGGGAGGTTAGGGGCTACACCTTC
>.|.|TRBV6-6|TRBJ2-3
CASSTDSHGDTQYF
TGTGCCAGCAGTACGGACAGCCACGGGGATACGCAGTATTTT
>.|.|TRBV2|TRBJ1-3
CASSDNTIYF
TGTGCCAGCAGTGACAACACCATATATTTT
>.|once|TRBV9|TRBJ1-3
CASSVAGASSGNTIYF
TGTGCCAGCAGCGTAGCTGGGGCGAGCTCTGGAAACACCATATATTTT
>TRBD1|once|TRBV4-3|TRBJ1-1
CASSSGTGDIGTEAFF
TGCGCCAGCAGCTCAGGGACAGGGGATATCGGCACTGAAGCTTTCTTT
>.|.|TRBV14|TRBJ2-2
CASSPGLPKGTGELFF
TGTGCCAGCAGCCCGGGACTCCCCAAGGGAACCGGGGAGCTGTTTTTT
>TRBD1|.|TRBV6-5|TRBJ1-6
CASSYFSRGQNSPLHF
TGTGCCAGCAGTTATTTTTCCAGGGGGCAAAATTCACCCCTCCACTTT
>TRBD1|.|TRBV11-1|TRBJ1-4
CASSLVGTGPTNEKLFF
TGTGCCAGCAGCTTAGTAGGGACAGGGCCAACTAATGAAAAACTGTTTTTT
>TRBD1|.|TRBV14|TRBJ1-1
CASSSRTGYLRNTEAFF
TGTGCCAGCAGCTCCCGGACAGGCTACCTCAGGAACACTGAAGCTTTCTTT
>TRBD2|once|TRBV29-1|TRBJ2-1
CSVEKPRRLIPGLAGISSYNEQFF
TGCAGCGTTGAAAAACCCCGGCGGCTTATCCCCGGCCTAGCGGGAATAAGCTCCTACAATGAGCAGTTCTTC
>.|.|TRBV6-1|TRBJ2-1
CASSPTHYNEQFF
TGTGCCAGCAGCCCCACGCATTACAATGAGCAGTTCTTC
>TRBD2|.|TRBV9|TRBJ2-5
CASSVGGQETQYF
TGTGCCAGCAGCGTCGGGGGGCAAGAGACCCAGTACTTC
>.|once|TRBV18|TRBJ2-7
CASSLRVTYEQYF
TGTGCCAGCTCACTCAGGGTTACCTACGAGCAGTACTTC
>.|.|TRBV5-4|TRBJ2-5
CASSLVGLEETQYF
TGTGCCAGCAGCTTGGTGGGGCTGGAGGAGACCCAGTACTTC
>.|.|TRBV13|TRBJ2-3
CASSLGDSSTDTQYF
TGTGCCAGCAGCTTAGGCGACAGTAGCACAGATACGCAGTATTTT
>.|.|TRBV11-2|TRBJ1-2
CASSSQGFNYGYTF
TGTGCCAGCAGCTCACAGGGATTTAACTATGGCTACACCTTC
>TRBD2|.|TRBV7-9|TRBJ2-3
CASSFRSRGGDTQYF
TGTGCCAGCAGCTTCCGCTCACGCGGGGGAGATACGCAGTATTTT
>TRBD1|.|TRBV5-4|TRBJ2-5
CASRQYRGSETQYF
TGTGCCAGCAGACAGTACAGGGGTTCGGAGACCCAGTACTTC
>TRBD2|.|TRBV2|TRBJ2-7
CASSARTSGTYEQYF
TGTGCCAGCAGCGCCAGGACTAGCGGGACCTACGAGCAGTACTTC
>TRBD2|.|TRBV7-2|TRBJ2-1
CASSLMTAGGQEQFF
TGTGCCAGCAGCTTAATGACTGCGGGGGGGCAAGAGCAGTTCTTC
>.|.|TRBV10-3|TRBJ2-7
CAISESGQLGSEQYF
TGTGCCATCAGTGAGTCAGGACAGCTGGGTTCCGAGCAGTACTTC
>.|.|TRBV5-1|TRBJ1-5
CASSFALGQPQHF
TGCGCCAGCAGCTTTGCCCTTGGGCAGCCCCAGCATTTT
>.|once|TRBV28|TRBJ1-1
CASSSRGMNTEAFF
TGTGCCAGCAGTTCCAGGGGTATGAACACTGAAGCTTTCTTT
>TRBD1|.|TRBV13|TRBJ2-7
CASSLRGKDGTGREQYF
TGTGCCAGCAGCTTAAGGGGGAAAGACGGGACAGGGCGCGAGCAGTACTTC
>.|.|TRBV18|TRBJ2-7
CASSESYEQYF
TGTGCCAGCTCAGAGTCCTACGAGCAGTACTTC
>.|.|TRBV6-5|TRBJ1-5
CASIPTGEPQHF
TGTGCCAGCATCCCGACAGGCGAGCCCCAGCATTTT
>.|.|TRBV30|TRBJ2-5
CAWSLDQETQYF
TGTGCCTGGAGTCTCGACCAAGAGACCCAGTACTTC
>.|.|TRBV5-1|TRBJ1-6
CASSLAGAGYNSPLHF
TGCGCCAGCAGCTTGGCGGGGGCCGGGTATAATTCACCCCTCCACTTT
>TRBD1|.|TRBV19|TRBJ1-2
CASRLLTGGNGYTF
TGTGCCAGTAGGCTTCTGACAGGGGGCAATGGCTACACCTTC
>.|once|TRBV28|TRBJ1-2
CASSLAAGGYTF
TGTGCCAGCAGTTTAGCGGCGGGTGGCTACACCTTC
>.|.|TRBV29-1|TRBJ2-7
CSVGSVGEQYF
TGCAGCGTTGGTTCCGTCGGGGAGCAGTACTTC
>.|.|TRBV5-6|TRBJ2-3
CASSLGPSSTDTQYF
TGTGCCAGCAGCTTGGGACCATCTAGCACAGATACGCAGTATTTT
>.|.|TRBV18|TRBJ2-7
CASSPAEGGWHF
TGTGCCAGCTCACCAGCCGAGGGGGGGTGGCACTTC